This T cell receptor beta chain is from a study of low-dose radiotherapy and immunotherapy resistance in tumors. Study information: Every 2 weeks, cohort 1 got 0.5 Gy, reaching 6.5 Gy to the planning target volume.

Covering alpha and beta chains, TRAV- and TRBV-specific primers were used for the first-strand cDNA. The authors ran about 18 PCR cycles to amplify TCRs with a constant-region primer and V-primer adapter. In vitro transcription was used to amplify the isolated mRNA. TCRdb reprocessed the reads via MiXCR and lists one record per CDR3 protein. The sample lists some 100,000 distinct CDR3 sequences, around 20% occurring once. This clonotype has a handful of counts. Time point here: after trial treatment. As for treatment: LDRT plus nivolumab, ipilimumab, low-dose cyclophosphamide and aspirin (RACIN trial). Donors were treated with nivolumab, ipilimumab, aspirin, and low-dose cyclophosphamide and radiotherapy. This CDR3 region has 15 residues. Germline CDR1 reads KGHDR; CDR2 reads SFDVKD. V lost 4 bases and J 3 bases, leaving 14 bases between the germline ends.

This chain connects TRBV24-1 to TRBJ1-2, with D possibly TRBD1 on 5 matching bases. This TCR derives from a female donor with ovarian cancer. The specimen was PBMCs, collected after low-dose radiotherapy plus immunotherapy. This chain's CDR3 is CATSDPGRTDYGYTF. Written as DNA, the CDR3 is TGTGCCACCAGTGACCCGGGACGGACCGACTATGGCTACACCTTC.